This TCR beta chain was captured in a study of blood T cell repertoires in COVID-19. Looked up from germline, CDR1 is SGHVS and CDR2 is FNYEAQ. The CDR3 has 15 residues. Trimming stripped 5 bases from V and 4 bases from J, with 15 bases between. Authors' data handling: Amplification with reference gene primers provided the estimates of nucleated cell counts. Method: immunoSEQ multiplex PCR; TCRdb's copy keeps in-frame clones and lacks some. V and J calls and clone size are those listed in that table; D and trimming were worked out from the DNA. The sample has roughly 250,000 clones, roughly 90% seen once.

The receptor's source is a woman in her twenties or thirties with acute COVID-19. This sequence joins TRBV7-6 and TRBJ2-1; no reliable D call. Material: PBMCs or T cells enriched from blood (not recorded which). The CDR3 DNA sequence: TGTGCCAGCAGCCCAGTCATAGCTGAATACAATGAGCAGTTCTTC. Translated: CASSPVIAEYNEQFF.